The 30 T cell receptor beta chains below all came from one sample that was sequenced in a study of CD8 T cells in Susac syndrome (dated by TCRdb to the late 2010s). The receptor library was made with the immunoSEQ multiplex PCR assay. RNA was extracted using the RNeasy kit, and roughly 0.5 to 1 microgram was reverse transcribed with random hexamers. TCRdb's own reprocessing of the public reads used fastp at Q25 and MiXCR and kept productive beta chains. All rows with the same CDR3 protein become a single entry with the most common DNA and genes. The sample contains roughly 150,000 distinct CDR3 sequences, approximately 93% of them found a single time. The top ten constitute just over 0.2% of the sample. Source material: CD8+ T cells from PBMCs. These receptors all come from a human donor with multiple sclerosis.

The CDR3 sequence: CASRYPGSEAFF. In DNA form, the CDR3 reads TGTGCCAGCAGATACCCGGGATCGGAAGCTTTCTTT. The V call is TRBV27, the J call TRBJ1-1; D unclear. The CDR3 length is 12 residues. Trimming removed 6 bases at V and 8 bases at J, with 13 bases between. Germline V gene data show CDR1 as MNHEY and CDR2 as SMNVEV (reference sequence).

DNA of the CDR3: TGTGCCAGCAGCTTGACAGGGAACAATGAGCAGTTCTTC. Protein: CASSLTGNNEQFF. The chain joins TRBV5-6 to TRBJ2-1; TRBD1 is a possible D gene (6 bases). Trimming cost V 1 base and J 5 bases, with 7 bases left between them. This CDR3 region has 13 residues. Germline V gives CDR1 SGHDT, CDR2 YYEEEE.

The genes are TRBV20-1 and TRBJ1-6, with 8 nucleotides matching TRBD1. The CDR3 contains 14 residues. Looked up from germline, CDR1 is DFQATT and CDR2 is SNEGSKA (reference sequence). Trimming cost V 2 bases and J 9 bases; bases outside gene matches: 6. Here the CDR3 reads CSARIQGDSSPLHF. CDR3 bases: TGCAGTGCTAGAATACAGGGGGATAGTTCACCCCTCCACTTT.

The rearrangement uses TRBV7-9 and TRBJ1-2; 7 nucleotides match TRBD1. The CDR3 consists of 13 residues. V lost 5 bases to trimming and J lost 6 bases; unmatched junction nucleotides: 6. Germline CDR1 is SEHNR and CDR2 is FQNEAQ (reference sequence). This chain's CDR3 is CASSQDRDDGYTF. Written as DNA, the CDR3 is TGTGCCAGCAGCCAAGACAGGGATGATGGCTACACCTTC.

The V call is TRBV6-5, the J call TRBJ2-3; tentative D call: TRBD2 (6 bases). There are 15 residues in the CDR3. V was trimmed by 0 bases and J by 4 bases, leaving 11 bases between them. Germline V lookup: CDR1 MNHEY, CDR2 SVGAGI. The CDR3 here is CASSYSLTGADTQYF. CDR3 coding DNA: TGTGCCAGCAGTTACTCGTTGACGGGGGCAGATACGCAGTATTTT.

This chain links TRBV7-2 with TRBJ1-4; tentative D call: TRBD1 (5 bases). The CDR3 is 17 amino acids. V gave up 5 bases and J gave up 0 bases, with 16 bases separating them. Germline V gene lookup returns CDR1 SGHTA and CDR2 FQGNSA. CDR3 nucleotide sequence: TGTGCCAGCAGCAAGGAGGGGACCGGATCAACTAATGAAAAACTGTTTTTT. This sequence encodes CASSKEGTGSTNEKLFF.

The chain links TRBV7-6 to TRBJ2-1, with unresolved D. V lost 2 bases to trimming and J lost 10 bases, with 6 bases between them. The germline V gene encodes CDR1 SGHVS and CDR2 FNYEAQ. The CDR3 spans 11 residues. This CDR3 reads CASSLQTEQFF. The CDR3 DNA sequence: TGTGCCAGCAGCTTACAAACGGAGCAGTTCTTC.

This sequence joins TRBV5-1 and TRBJ2-3, with D tentatively TRBD2 (5 bases). Germline lookup yields CDR1 SGHRS and CDR2 YFSETQ. The CDR3 length is 15 residues. The germline V and J ends were trimmed by 7 bases and 2 bases, with 17 bases remaining between them. CDR3 nucleotide sequence: TGCGCCAGCTGCCTTAGCGTTTTCCCCACAGATACGCAGTATTTT. Its protein is CASCLSVFPTDTQYF.

The chain joins TRBV7-2 to TRBJ2-5; possibly TRBD1 for D (7 bases). CDR3 length: 16 amino acids. V lost 5 bases and J 2 bases, leaving 18 bases between the germline ends. The germline CDR1 and CDR2 sequences are SGHTA and FQGNSA. This CDR3 reads CASSPGRRDRQETQYF. The CDR3 region has the DNA TGTGCCAGCAGCCCCGGTCGGAGGGACAGACAAGAGACCCAGTACTTC.

This chain uses TRBV12-3 or TRBV12-4 with TRBJ1-6, with D tentatively TRBD1 (6 bases). Trimming cost V 8 bases and J 8 bases, with 22 bases left between them. This CDR3 spans 16 amino acids. The CDR3 is CASLGTSPSPHSPLHF. For the CDR3, the DNA is TGTGCCAGCCTCGGGACATCTCCGTCCCCCCATTCACCCCTCCACTTT.

The chain carries TRBV30 and TRBJ2-2; D ambiguous. Per the germline V gene, CDR1 is GTSNPN and CDR2 is SVGIG (reference sequence). The ends were cut back, 2 bases at V and 6 bases at J, with 10 bases in the middle. The length of the CDR3 is 13 residues. CDR3 in amino acids: CAWSPVTAGELFF. CDR3 in DNA: TGTGCCTGGAGTCCGGTTACGGCCGGGGAGCTGTTTTTT.

The rearrangement joins TRBV6-4 to TRBJ2-3; 10 bases are shared with TRBD2. Germline values: CDR1 MRHNA, CDR2 SNTAGT. V shed 4 bases, J shed 3 bases, and the junction held 4 bases outside the gene matches. This CDR3 comprises 15 residues. CDR3 nucleotides: TGTGCCAGCAGTGGATCTAGCGGGGGTACAGATACGCAGTATTTT. Translated, it gives CASSGSSGGTDTQYF.

The rearrangement uses TRBV20-1 and TRBJ2-7; D possibly corresponds to TRBD1 (6 bases). Germline values: CDR1 DFQATT, CDR2 SNEGSKA (reference sequence). The CDR3 is made up of 14 amino acids. V was shortened by 3 bases and J by 3 bases, with 15 bases between the two germline ends. The CDR3, as DNA: TGCAGTGCTAGCTTCACAGGGAGATTCTACGAGCAGTACTTC. This translates into CSASFTGRFYEQYF.

This chain connects TRBV11-3 to TRBJ2-7; 11 bases map to TRBD1. The germline V gene encodes CDR1 SGHNT and CDR2 YENEEA. The trim removed 11 bases at V and 1 base at J, leaving 13 bases unmatched. The CDR3 consists of 16 residues. CDR3 coding DNA: TGTGCCCGCCGGACAGGGGGCCTATTAGAATCCTACGAGCAGTACTTC. Its protein product is CARRTGGLLESYEQYF.

This chain uses TRBV20-1 with TRBJ1-2; D unresolved. Trimming left V 3 bases short and J 4 bases short, with 15 bases between. The germline V gene has CDR1 DFQATT and CDR2 SNEGSKA (reference sequence). This CDR3 comprises 14 residues. CDR3 region: CSASPRGGFYGYTF. As DNA, the CDR3 is TGCAGTGCTAGTCCCCGGGGAGGATTCTATGGCTACACCTTC.

The chain combines TRBV7-6 with TRBJ1-2; 7 bases are a match to TRBD1. Germline lookup yields CDR1 SGHVS and CDR2 FNYEAQ. The CDR3 covers 15 residues. With 5 bases clipped from V and 3 bases from J, the junction kept 9 bases outside the gene matches. This CDR3 is CASSPGPGQHYGYTF. The DNA for the CDR3 is TGTGCCAGCAGCCCAGGTCCGGGACAGCACTATGGCTACACCTTC. Using reference TRBV7-6 and TRBJ1-2 for the parts outside the CDR3, the full variable domain is GAGVSQSPRYKVTKRGQDVALRCDPISGHVSLYWYRQALGQGPEFLTYFNYEAQQDKSGLPNDRFSAERPEGSISTLTIQRTEQRDSAMYRCASSPGPGQHYGYTFGSGTRLTVV.

The chain recombines TRBV9 with TRBJ2-5; 10 bases fit TRBD2. CDR1 and CDR2 from the germline V gene are SGDLS and YYNGEE. V trimming: 4 bases; J trimming: 3 bases; junction bases outside the gene matches: 3. The CDR3 is 14 amino acids. The CDR3 sequence is CASSSLAGEETQYF. CDR3 in DNA: TGTGCCAGCAGCTCGCTAGCGGGGGAAGAGACCCAGTACTTC.

The V call is TRBV24-1, the J call TRBJ1-6, with 9 bases that match TRBD1. This CDR3 is 14 amino acids long. CDR1 and CDR2 (germline): KGHDR, SFDVKD. The trim removed 10 bases at V and 5 bases at J, leaving 5 bases unmatched. This chain's CDR3 is CATITGGDNSPLHF. CDR3 nucleotides: TGTGCCACGATAACAGGGGGCGATAATTCACCCCTCCACTTT.

The rearrangement links TRBV5-6 to TRBJ1-1; D not certain. Trimming cost V 4 bases and J 3 bases, with 22 bases left between them. Germline V gene data show CDR1 as SGHDT and CDR2 as YYEEEE. The CDR3 loop spans 17 amino acids. CDR3 protein: CASSPEGSYSEDTEAFF. For the CDR3, the DNA is TGTGCCAGCAGCCCGGAGGGCTCCTATTCAGAGGACACTGAAGCTTTCTTT.

This clonotype was seen just once. V and J are TRBV27 and TRBJ1-5; D gene ambiguous. Per the germline V gene, CDR1 is MNHEY and CDR2 is SMNVEV (reference sequence). The CDR3 runs 14 residues. Trimming pared 0 bases from V and 1 base from J, leaving 4 bases between. Here the CDR3 reads CASSLSISNQPQHF. The DNA for the CDR3 is TGTGCCAGCAGTTTATCCATAAGCAATCAGCCCCAGCATTTT.

The chain couples TRBV6-6 to TRBJ1-5; perhaps TRBD1 as D (5 bases). CDR3 size: 16 residues. Trimming took 7 bases from V and 0 from J, leaving 16 bases between them. Germline CDR1 is MNHNY and CDR2 is SVGAGI (reference sequence). For the CDR3, the DNA is TGTGCCAGCACCCGAGGAGGGGAGTATAGCAATCAGCCCCAGCATTTT. This sequence encodes CASTRGGEYSNQPQHF.

CDR3 sequence reads: CASSQEFGNTEAFF. The CDR3 coding sequence is TGTGCCAGCAGCCAAGAGTTCGGGAACACTGAAGCTTTCTTT. The J gene is TRBJ1-1, the V gene TRBV3-1; D gene unclear. The CDR3 runs 14 residues. Germline CDR1 LGHDT, CDR2 YNNKEL (reference sequence). Trimming took 0 bases from V and 1 from J, leaving 6 bases between them.

The chain uses TRBV7-3 and TRBJ2-7; 9 nucleotides agree with TRBD1. This CDR3 comprises 18 residues. With 2 bases clipped from V and 2 bases from J, the junction kept 13 bases outside the gene matches. Germline V CDR1 and CDR2: SGHTA, FQGTGA. The CDR3 protein is CASSLRHNRDRATYEQYF. DNA for the CDR3: TGTGCCAGCAGCTTACGCCATAACCGGGACAGGGCAACCTACGAGCAGTACTTC. Combining the CDR3 with reference TRBV7-3 and TRBJ2-7 gives the whole variable domain GAGVSQTPSNKVTEKGKYVELRCDPISGHTALYWYRQSLGQGPEFLIYFQGTGAADDSGLPNDRFFAVRPEGSVSTLKIQRTERGDSAVYLCASSLRHNRDRATYEQYFGPGTRLTVT.

The gene calls are TRBV12-3 or TRBV12-4 and TRBJ2-5; 8 bases are shared with TRBD1. CDR3 length equals 16 residues. With 4 bases clipped from V and 5 bases from J, the junction kept 12 bases outside the gene matches. CDR3 bases: TGTGCCAGCAGTTCCCCGAGACAGGGGAGTTGGGAGACCCAGTACTTC. Its protein product is CASSSPRQGSWETQYF.

The chain joins TRBV9 to TRBJ2-3; no clear D. CDR3 length equals 11 residues. CDR1 SGDLS and CDR2 YYNGEE come from the germline V gene. Trimming pared 7 bases from V and 6 bases from J, leaving 9 bases between. CDR3 in DNA: TGTGCCAGCGGATCGCGGGATACGCAGTATTTT. This sequence encodes CASGSRDTQYF. The whole variable domain, remainder taken from reference TRBV9 and TRBJ2-3, is DSGVTQTPKHLITATGQRVTLRCSPRSGDLSVYWYQQSLDQGLQFLIQYYNGEERAKGNILERFSAQQFPDLHSELNLSSLELGDSALYFCASGSRDTQYFGPGTRLTVL.

The chain has TRBV29-1 and TRBJ2-4; the D gene is possibly TRBD2 (6 bases). There are 15 residues in the CDR3. Between the trimmed V and J ends, which lost 4 bases and 0 bases, there was a span of 13 bases. Germline V lookup: CDR1 SQVTM, CDR2 ANQGSEA. The CDR3 is CSVGGGMLAKNIQYF. The CDR3 DNA reads as TGCAGCGTTGGGGGAGGAATGCTAGCCAAAAACATTCAGTACTTC.

The rearrangement joins TRBV29-1 to TRBJ2-7; 7 nucleotides align to TRBD2. The germline V gene has CDR1 SQVTM and CDR2 ANQGSEA. Trimming took 7 bases from V and 5 from J; bases not matched to a gene: 14. The CDR3 is 14 amino acids. The CDR3 bases are TGCAGCGCCGGTAGGGCTAGCGGAGGAAACGAGCAGTACTTC. As protein: CSAGRASGGNEQYF.

The rearrangement joins TRBV5-4 to TRBJ2-1, with D possibly being TRBD2 (6 bases). Deletions cut 2 bases from V and 5 bases from J, with 11 bases between. CDR1 SGHNT and CDR2 YYREEE come from the germline V gene (reference sequence). The CDR3 runs to 14 residues. The CDR3, as DNA: TGTGCCAGCAGCTTCCGGGACTTCCACAATGAGCAGTTCTTC. Its protein is CASSFRDFHNEQFF.

This rearrangement joins TRBV27 to TRBJ2-6, with 7 bases that match TRBD1. Germline V lookup: CDR1 MNHEY, CDR2 SMNVEV (reference sequence). The V gene end was trimmed by 0 bases and the J gene end by 5 bases; junction bases not matched to a gene: 4. CDR3 length: 16 residues. The CDR3 loop is CASSLSKTGRANVLTF. CDR3 sequence (DNA): TGTGCCAGCAGTTTATCGAAGACAGGGCGGGCCAACGTCCTGACTTTC.

CDR3 sequence: CSAKGRQGTYNEQFF. Here the CDR3 DNA reads TGCAGTGCTAAAGGCCGACAGGGTACCTACAATGAGCAGTTCTTC. The chain carries TRBV20-1 and TRBJ2-1; 7 bases map to TRBD1. V lost 4 bases and J lost 2; bases outside the gene matches: 8. The CDR3 consists of 15 residues. From germline, CDR1 is DFQATT and CDR2 SNEGSKA (reference sequence).